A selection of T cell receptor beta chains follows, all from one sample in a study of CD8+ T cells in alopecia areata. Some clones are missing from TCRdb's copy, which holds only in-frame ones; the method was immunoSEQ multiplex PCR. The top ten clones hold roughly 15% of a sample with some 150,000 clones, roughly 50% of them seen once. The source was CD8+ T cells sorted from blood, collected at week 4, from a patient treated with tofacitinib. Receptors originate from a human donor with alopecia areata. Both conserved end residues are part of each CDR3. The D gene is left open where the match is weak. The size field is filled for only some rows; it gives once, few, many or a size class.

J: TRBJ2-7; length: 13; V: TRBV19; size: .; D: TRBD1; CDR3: CASSLLTGSEQYF; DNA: TGTGCCAGTAGTCTACTGACAGGGAGCGAGCAGTACTTC
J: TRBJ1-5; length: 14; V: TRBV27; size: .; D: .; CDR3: CASSTMAGDQPQHF; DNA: TGTGCCAGCAGCACAATGGCGGGCGATCAGCCCCAGCATTTT
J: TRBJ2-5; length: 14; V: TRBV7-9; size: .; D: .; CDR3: CASSLSAFQETQYF; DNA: TGTGCCAGCAGCTTATCTGCCTTCCAAGAGACCCAGTACTTC
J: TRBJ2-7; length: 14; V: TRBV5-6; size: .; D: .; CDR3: CASRTGPEANEQYF; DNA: TGTGCCAGCAGGACCGGGCCCGAGGCCAACGAGCAGTACTTC
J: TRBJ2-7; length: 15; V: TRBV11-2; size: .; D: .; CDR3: CASSFWNALTYEQYF; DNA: TGTGCCAGCAGCTTTTGGAATGCTTTGACCTACGAGCAGTACTTC
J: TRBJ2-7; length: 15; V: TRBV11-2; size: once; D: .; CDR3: CASSFRGHSSYEQYF; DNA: TGTGCCAGCAGCTTCAGGGGCCACAGCTCCTACGAGCAGTACTTC
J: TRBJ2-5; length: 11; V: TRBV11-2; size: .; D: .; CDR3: CASSAIETQYF; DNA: TGTGCCAGCAGCGCGATTGAGACCCAGTACTTC
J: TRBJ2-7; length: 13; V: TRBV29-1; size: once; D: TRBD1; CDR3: CRFGQGDSYEQYF; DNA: TGCAGGTTTGGACAGGGAGACTCCTACGAGCAGTACTTC
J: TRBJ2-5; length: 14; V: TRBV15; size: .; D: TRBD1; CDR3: CATSDRDSPETQYF; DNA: TGTGCCACATCCGACAGGGATAGTCCGGAGACCCAGTACTTC
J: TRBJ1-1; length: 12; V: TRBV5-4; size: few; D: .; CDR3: CASSLAVAEAFF; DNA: TGTGCCAGCAGCTTGGCCGTAGCTGAAGCTTTCTTT
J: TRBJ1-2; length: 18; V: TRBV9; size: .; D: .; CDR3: CASSVATRADRIDYGYTF; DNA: TGTGCCAGCAGCGTAGCTACGCGGGCCGACAGAATTGACTATGGCTACACCTTC
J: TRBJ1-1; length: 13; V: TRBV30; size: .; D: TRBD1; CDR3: CAWSEGGWAEAFF; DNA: TGTGCCTGGAGTGAAGGGGGCTGGGCTGAAGCTTTCTTT
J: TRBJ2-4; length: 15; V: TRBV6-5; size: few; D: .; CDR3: CASSYTVQGKNIQYF; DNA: TGTGCCAGCAGTTACACTGTCCAGGGCAAAAACATTCAGTACTTC
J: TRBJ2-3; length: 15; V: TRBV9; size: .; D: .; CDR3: CASSVMGTSTDTQYF; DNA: TGTGCCAGCAGCGTCATGGGGACTAGCACAGATACGCAGTATTTT
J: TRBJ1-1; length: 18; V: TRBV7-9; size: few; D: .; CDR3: CASSPSGAGGVSNTEAFF; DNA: TGTGCCAGCAGCCCATCGGGGGCAGGAGGCGTCTCGAACACTGAAGCTTTCTTT
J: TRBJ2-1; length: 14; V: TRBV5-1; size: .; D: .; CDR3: CASSLTGYGDEQFF; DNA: TGCGCCAGCAGCTTGACAGGGTATGGCGATGAGCAGTTCTTC
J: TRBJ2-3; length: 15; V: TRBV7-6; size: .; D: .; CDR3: CASSRTSTSTDTQYF; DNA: TGTGCCAGCAGCCGAACTAGCACCAGCACAGATACGCAGTATTTT
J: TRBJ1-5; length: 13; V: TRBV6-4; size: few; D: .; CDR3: CASSEVGDQPQHF; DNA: TGTGCCAGCAGTGAGGTGGGGGATCAGCCCCAGCATTTT
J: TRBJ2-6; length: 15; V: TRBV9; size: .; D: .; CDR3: CASSGPNSGANVLTF; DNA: TGTGCCAGCAGCGGGCCGAACTCTGGGGCCAACGTCCTGACTTTC
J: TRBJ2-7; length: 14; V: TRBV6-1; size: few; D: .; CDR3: CASSDQTGLGEQYF; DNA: TGTGCCAGCAGTGACCAGACAGGTCTGGGGGAGCAGTACTTC
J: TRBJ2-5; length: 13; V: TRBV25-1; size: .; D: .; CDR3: CASSQTDQETQYF; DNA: TGTGCCAGCAGCCAGACAGATCAAGAGACCCAGTACTTC
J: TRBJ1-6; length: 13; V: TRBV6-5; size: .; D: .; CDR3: CASSEAEASPLHF; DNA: TGTGCCAGCAGTGAAGCGGAGGCCTCACCCCTCCACTTT
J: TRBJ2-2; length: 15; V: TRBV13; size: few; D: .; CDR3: CASSLERGNTGELFF; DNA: TGTGCCAGCAGCTTAGAACGGGGAAACACCGGGGAGCTGTTTTTT
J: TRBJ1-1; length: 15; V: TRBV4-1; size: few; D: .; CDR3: CASSQASGMNTEAFF; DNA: TGCGCCAGCAGCCAAGCAAGCGGCATGAACACTGAAGCTTTCTTT
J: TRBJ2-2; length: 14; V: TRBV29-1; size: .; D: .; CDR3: CSVEDRGGSGELFF; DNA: TGCAGCGTTGAAGATCGCGGAGGGTCCGGGGAGCTGTTTTTT
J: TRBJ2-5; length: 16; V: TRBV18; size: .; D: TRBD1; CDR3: CASSPNGQGYSETQYF; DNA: TGTGCCAGCTCACCAAACGGACAGGGGTATTCGGAGACCCAGTACTTC
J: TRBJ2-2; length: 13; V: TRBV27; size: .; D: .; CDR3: CASSHPEAGELFF; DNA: TGTGCCAGCAGTCACCCGGAAGCCGGGGAGCTGTTTTTT
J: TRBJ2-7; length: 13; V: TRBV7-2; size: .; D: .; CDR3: CASSPGPNYEQYF; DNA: TGTGCCAGCAGCCCGGGGCCGAATTACGAGCAGTACTTC
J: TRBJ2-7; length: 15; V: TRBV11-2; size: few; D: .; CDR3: CASSLAIATSYEQYF; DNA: TGTGCCAGCAGCTTAGCTATCGCGACTTCCTACGAGCAGTACTTC
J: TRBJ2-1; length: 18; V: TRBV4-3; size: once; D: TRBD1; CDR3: CASSPTSQTDRGLFEQFF; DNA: TGCGCCAGCAGCCCTACCTCCCAAACTGACAGGGGGCTTTTTGAGCAGTTCTTC
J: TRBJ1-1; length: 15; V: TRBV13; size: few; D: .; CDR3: CASSSPRRGYSEAFF; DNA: TGTGCCAGCAGCTCCCCTCGGCGGGGGTATTCTGAAGCTTTCTTT
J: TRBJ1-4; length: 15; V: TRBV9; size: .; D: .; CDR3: CASSVAADSNEKLFF; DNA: TGTGCCAGCAGCGTAGCGGCGGATTCAAATGAAAAACTGTTTTTT
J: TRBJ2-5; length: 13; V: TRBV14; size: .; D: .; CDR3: CASSPSNGETQYF; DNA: TGTGCCAGCAGCCCCTCTAATGGGGAGACCCAGTACTTC
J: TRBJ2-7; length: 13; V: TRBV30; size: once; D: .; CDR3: CAWSWDTSYEQYF; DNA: TGTGCCTGGAGTTGGGACACGAGCTACGAGCAGTACTTC
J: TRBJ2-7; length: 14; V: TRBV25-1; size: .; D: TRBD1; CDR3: CASSDRQGPYEQYF; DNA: TGTGCCAGCAGTGATCGACAGGGGCCTTACGAGCAGTACTTC
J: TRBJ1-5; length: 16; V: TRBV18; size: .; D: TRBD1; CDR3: CASSLLGQANNQPQHF; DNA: TGTGCCAGCTCACTGCTGGGACAGGCAAATAATCAGCCCCAGCATTTT
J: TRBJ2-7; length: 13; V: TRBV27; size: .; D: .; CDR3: CASSPNNMEEQYF; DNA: TGTGCCAGCAGCCCGAACAATATGGAGGAGCAGTACTTC
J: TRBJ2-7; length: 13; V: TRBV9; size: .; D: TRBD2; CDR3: CASSAGLGYEQYF; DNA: TGTGCCAGCAGCGCCGGACTAGGCTACGAGCAGTACTTC
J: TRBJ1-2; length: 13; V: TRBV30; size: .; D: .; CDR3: CAWSVLRELGYTF; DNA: TGTGCCTGGAGTGTACTAAGGGAGTTGGGCTACACCTTC
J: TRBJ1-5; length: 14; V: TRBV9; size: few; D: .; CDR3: CASSVGDSNQPQHF; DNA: TGTGCCAGCAGCGTCGGAGATAGCAATCAGCCCCAGCATTTT
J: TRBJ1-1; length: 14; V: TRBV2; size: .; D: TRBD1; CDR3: CASRFNRGRTEAFF; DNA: TGTGCCAGCAGGTTCAACAGGGGACGGACTGAAGCTTTCTTT
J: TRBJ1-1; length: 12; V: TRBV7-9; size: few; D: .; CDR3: CASSHLRVEAFF; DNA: TGTGCCAGCAGCCATCTGAGAGTAGAAGCTTTCTTT
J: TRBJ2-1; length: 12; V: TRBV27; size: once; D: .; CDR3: CASSLGNNEQFF; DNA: TGTGCCAGCAGTTTAGGAAACAATGAGCAGTTCTTC
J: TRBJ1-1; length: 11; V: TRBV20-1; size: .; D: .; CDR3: CSAPVGTEAFF; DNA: TGCAGTGCTCCGGTTGGCACTGAAGCTTTCTTT
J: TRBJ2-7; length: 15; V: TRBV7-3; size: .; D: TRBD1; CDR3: CASSLTGGQGEEQYF; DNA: TGTGCCAGCAGCTTAACCGGCGGACAGGGAGAAGAGCAGTACTTC
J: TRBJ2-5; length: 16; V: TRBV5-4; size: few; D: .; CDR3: CASSLGPRQREETQYF; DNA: TGTGCCAGCAGCTTGGGTCCTCGGCAGAGAGAAGAGACCCAGTACTTC
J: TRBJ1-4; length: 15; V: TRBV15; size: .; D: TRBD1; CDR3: CATSRVDRGPEKLFF; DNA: TGTGCCACCAGCAGGGTAGACAGGGGCCCAGAAAAACTGTTTTTT
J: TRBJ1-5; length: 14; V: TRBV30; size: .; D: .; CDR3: CAWSATRAGQPQHF; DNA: TGTGCCTGGAGTGCTACACGGGCTGGTCAGCCCCAGCATTTT
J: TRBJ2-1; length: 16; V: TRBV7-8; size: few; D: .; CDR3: CASSLGLAGGDNEQFF; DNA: TGTGCCAGCAGCTTAGGCCTGGCCGGAGGGGACAATGAGCAGTTCTTC
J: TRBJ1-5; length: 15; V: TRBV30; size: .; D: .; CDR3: CAWSVGGGGNQPQHF; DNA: TGTGCCTGGAGTGTAGGGGGTGGAGGCAATCAGCCCCAGCATTTT
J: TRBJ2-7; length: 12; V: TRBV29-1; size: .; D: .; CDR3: CSVDIGAREQYF; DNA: TGCAGCGTTGATATAGGGGCGAGGGAGCAGTACTTC
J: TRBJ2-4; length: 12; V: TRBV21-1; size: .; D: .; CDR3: CASSKAQNIQYF; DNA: TGTGCCAGCAGCAAAGCTCAAAACATTCAGTACTTC
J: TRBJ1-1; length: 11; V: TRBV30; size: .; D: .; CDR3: CAWSVDGEAFF; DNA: TGTGCCTGGAGTGTAGACGGTGAAGCTTTCTTT
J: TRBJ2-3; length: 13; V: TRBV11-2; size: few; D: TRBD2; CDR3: CASSLGLAGGDYF; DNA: TGTGCCAGCAGCCTAGGACTAGCGGGGGGAGACTATTTT
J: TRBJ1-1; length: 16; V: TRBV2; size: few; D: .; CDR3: CASSDDTGYMNTEAFF; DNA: TGTGCCAGCAGTGACGACACAGGATACATGAACACTGAAGCTTTCTTT
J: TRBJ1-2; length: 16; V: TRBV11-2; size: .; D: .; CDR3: CASSLRPSEGNYGYTF; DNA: TGTGCCAGCAGCTTACGTCCTAGTGAGGGAAACTATGGCTACACCTTC
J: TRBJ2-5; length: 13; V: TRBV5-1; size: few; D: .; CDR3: CASSLDSEETQYF; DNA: TGCGCCAGCAGCTTGGACAGCGAAGAGACCCAGTACTTC
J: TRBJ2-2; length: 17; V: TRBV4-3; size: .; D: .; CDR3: CASSHPPGTENTGELFF; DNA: TGCGCCAGCAGCCACCCCCCCGGGACGGAGAACACCGGGGAGCTGTTTTTT
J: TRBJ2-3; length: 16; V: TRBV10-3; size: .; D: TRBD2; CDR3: CAISEESGGATDTQYF; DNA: TGTGCCATCAGTGAGGAGAGCGGGGGGGCCACAGATACGCAGTATTTT